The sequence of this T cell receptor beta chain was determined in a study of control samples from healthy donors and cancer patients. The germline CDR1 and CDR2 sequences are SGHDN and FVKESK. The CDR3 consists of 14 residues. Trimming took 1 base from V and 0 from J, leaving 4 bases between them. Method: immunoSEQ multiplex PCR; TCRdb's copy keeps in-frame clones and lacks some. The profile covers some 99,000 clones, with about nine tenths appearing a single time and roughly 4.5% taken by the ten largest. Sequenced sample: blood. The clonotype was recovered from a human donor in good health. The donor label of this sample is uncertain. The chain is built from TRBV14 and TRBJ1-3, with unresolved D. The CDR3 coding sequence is TGTGCCAGCAGCCAAGCAGGCTCTGGAAACACCATATATTTT. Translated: CASSQAGSGNTIYF.